The 11 T cell receptor beta chains below were found in one sample sequenced in a study of cytomegalovirus exposure and HLA in healthy donors. Primers for the PCR totalled 60 Vbeta and 13 Jbeta. Method: immunoSEQ multiplex PCR; TCRdb's copy keeps in-frame clones and lacks some. Of 200,000 to 250,000 clones listed, less than 85% are singletons. Sequenced sample: PBMCs. These TCRs come from a man aged 18 to 29 in good health and CMV-seronegative.

This clone was seen only a few times. The chain uses TRBV7-9 and TRBJ2-1, with D perhaps matching TRBD2 (5 bases). The V end lost 4 bases, the J end lost 10 bases, and 14 bases lay between the germline ends. The germline V gene has CDR1 SEHNR and CDR2 FQNEAQ (reference sequence). This CDR3 contains 13 residues. The CDR3 region is CASSSPGRREQFF. CDR3 in DNA: TGTGCCAGCAGCTCCCCCGGACGGAGGGAGCAGTTCTTC.

V is TRBV6-9 and J is TRBJ2-7, with 9 bases identical to TRBD1. The CDR3 has 15 amino acids. Germline assignment: CDR1 MNHGY and CDR2 SVAAGI. With 4 bases clipped from V and 4 bases from J, the junction kept 8 bases outside the gene matches. Here the CDR3 reads CASSSFQGQGYEQYF. In DNA form, the CDR3 reads TGTGCCAGCAGTTCATTCCAAGGACAGGGGTACGAGCAGTACTTC.

The rearrangement uses TRBV6-1 and TRBJ2-3, with 9 bases that match TRBD2. This CDR3 is 15 amino acids long. From germline, CDR1 is MNHNS and CDR2 SASEGT. The V and J ends lost 7 bases and 2 bases, in that order; junction bases with no gene match: 7. CDR3 bases: TGTGCCAGCAACACCGGGACTAGCAACACAGATACGCAGTATTTT. Translation: CASNTGTSNTDTQYF.

V gene TRBV5-4 combines with J gene TRBJ2-5; no definite D call. V shed 1 base and J shed 5 bases, with 12 bases lying between them. The CDR3 totals 14 residues. CDR1 and CDR2 (germline): SGHNT, YYREEE (reference sequence). The DNA for the CDR3 is TGTGCCAGCAGCTTGTCAGGCAGGTTTGAGACCCAGTACTTC. It specifies CASSLSGRFETQYF.

This clone was seen a few times. This chain uses TRBV5-5 with TRBJ2-2; possible D gene TRBD1, 6 bases. The CDR3 extends over 15 amino acids. V dropped 4 bases and J dropped 1 base, with 11 bases sitting between them. Per the germline V gene, CDR1 is SGHKS and CDR2 is YYEKEE (reference sequence). The CDR3 region is CASSLVGGNTGELFF. The CDR3 DNA sequence: TGTGCCAGCAGCCTGGTAGGGGGGAACACCGGGGAGCTGTTTTTT.

This clone was recorded a few times. This chain links TRBV28 with TRBJ2-3, with 8 bases aligning to TRBD1. This CDR3 contains 14 residues. V dropped 4 bases and J dropped 1; count of bases not matched to a gene: 1. Germline-derived CDR1 and CDR2 are MDHEN and SYDVKM. CDR3 sequence reads: CASSSDRGTDTQYF. The CDR3 nucleotides are TGTGCCAGCAGTTCGGACAGGGGCACAGATACGCAGTATTTT.

The genes are TRBV5-1 and TRBJ1-4; D unclear. Germline CDR1 is SGHRS and CDR2 is YFSETQ. This CDR3 spans 14 amino acids. V was shortened by 4 bases and J by 8 bases, with 15 bases between the two germline ends. CDR3 amino acids: CASSKDGIREKLFF. CDR3 in DNA: TGCGCCAGCAGCAAGGACGGGATTCGCGAAAAACTGTTTTTT.

This clone was observed a few times. The genes are TRBV5-1 and TRBJ2-5; 8 positions match TRBD1. Germline values: CDR1 SGHRS, CDR2 YFSETQ. CDR3 length equals 17 residues. The V segment lost 4 bases and the J segment 5 bases; nucleotides outside the gene matches: 16. CDR3 protein: CASSNSQGASFRETQYF. CDR3 in DNA: TGCGCCAGCAGCAACTCCCAGGGGGCAAGTTTCCGGGAGACCCAGTACTTC.

This clone showed up just once. The rearrangement uses TRBV29-1 and TRBJ2-7, with TRBD1 matching 9 bases. CDR3 length equals 15 residues. V dropped 3 bases and J dropped 2; count of bases not matched to a gene: 8. CDR1 and CDR2 (germline): SQVTM, ANQGSEA. The CDR3 coding sequence is TGCAGCGTTGAGAGCCGGGACAGGGACCCCTACGAGCAGTACTTC. Translated, it gives CSVESRDRDPYEQYF.

V and J are TRBV4-1 and TRBJ2-7, with D possibly matching TRBD1 (5 bases). Trimming pared 4 bases from V and 5 bases from J, leaving 12 bases between. This CDR3 spans 13 amino acids. Germline CDR1 MGHRA, CDR2 YSYEKL. CDR3 sequence reads: CASSLDSGDEQYF. The DNA of the CDR3 is TGCGCCAGCAGCCTCGACAGTGGCGACGAGCAGTACTTC.

V usage is TRBV27 and J usage is TRBJ2-3; no clear D gene. CDR1 and CDR2 from the germline V gene are MNHEY and SMNVEV (reference sequence). V lost 8 bases and J 2 bases, leaving 14 bases between the germline ends. This CDR3 is 14 amino acids long. In nucleotides, the CDR3 is TGTGCCAGCTCCACCCGGAGAATCACAGATACGCAGTATTTT. It encodes CASSTRRITDTQYF.